This T cell receptor (beta chain) is from a study of blood T cell repertoires in COVID-19. This CDR3 region has 14 residues. Germline CDR1 reads LGHDT; CDR2 reads YNNKEL (reference sequence). The ends were cut back, 5 bases at V and 9 bases at J, with 17 bases in the middle. This clone was recorded only once. TCRdb's table, derived via immunoSEQ multiplex PCR, lists solely in-frame clones and lacks some. The sample includes approximately 530,000 clones, around 90% of them seen just once. The source is a woman between 45 and 65 years old with COVID-19, enrolled during active disease. The chain recombines TRBV3-1 (or the pseudogene TRBV3-2) with TRBJ1-5; D is ambiguous. The source material was peripheral blood. The CDR3 protein is CASSTTGEDTPQHF. The CDR3 bases are TGTGCCAGCAGCACTACCGGGGAGGATACGCCCCAGCATTTT.